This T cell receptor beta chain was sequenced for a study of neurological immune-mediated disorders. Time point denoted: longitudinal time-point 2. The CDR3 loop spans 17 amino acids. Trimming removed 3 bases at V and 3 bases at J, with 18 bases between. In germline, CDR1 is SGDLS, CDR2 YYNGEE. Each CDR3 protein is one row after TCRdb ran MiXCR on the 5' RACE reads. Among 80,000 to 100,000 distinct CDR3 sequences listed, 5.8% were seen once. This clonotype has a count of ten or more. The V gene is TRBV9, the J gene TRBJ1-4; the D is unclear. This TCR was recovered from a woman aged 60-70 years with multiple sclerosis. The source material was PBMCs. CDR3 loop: CASSAPSYGTSNEKLFF. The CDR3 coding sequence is TGTGCCAGCAGCGCACCCTCTTACGGTACCTCTAATGAAAAACTGTTTTTT. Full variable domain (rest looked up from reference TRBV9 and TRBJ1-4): DSGVTQTPKHLITATGQRVTLRCSPRSGDLSVYWYQQSLDQGLQFLIQYYNGEERAKGNILERFSAQQFPDLHSELNLSSLELGDSALYFCASSAPSYGTSNEKLFFGSGTQLSVL.